This TCR beta chain was captured in a study of molecular identifiers for immune sequencing clone quantification. V lost 7 bases and J lost 7, with 17 bases in between. This CDR3 contains 14 residues. The germline gives CDR1 SEHNR, CDR2 FQNEAQ (reference sequence). Each CDR3 protein gets one entry after TCRdb re-called the PCR reads with MiXCR. The sample has 97,000 or so distinct CDR3 sequences; roughly 24% are singletons. The TCR originated in a human donor in good health. Some libraries in this study had Jurkat cell RNA spiked in. The sequenced sample was naive CD8+ T cells from blood, with Jurkat cell RNA spiked in. The sample's subset: FACS-sorted CD8+CD4-CCR7+CD45RA+ naive T cells. The rearrangement links TRBV7-9 to TRBJ2-1, with D possibly TRBD2 on 6 matching bases. The CDR3 region has the DNA TGTGCCAGCAACGCGCCGGGTAGCGGAAATGAGCAGTTCTTC. Its translation: CASNAPGSGNEQFF.